Following are 2 T cell receptor beta chains from one sample sequenced in a study of regulatory T cells in long-lasting Graves disease. The authors built TCR beta libraries using iRepertoire HTBI primers and Arm-PCR of CDR3 regions. TCRdb redid the calling of the multiplex PCR reads with MiXCR, one entry per CDR3 protein. The table has under 500,000 distinct CDR3 sequences, less than 20% seen once. Time point: newly diagnosed GD, antithyroid drugs for less than 3 months. With RNA extracted from PBMCs as input, the TCR library was made. This sample was also put to use in a study of T cells in Graves' hyperthyroidism and ophthalmopathy.

Sequencing used peripheral blood mononuclear cells (PBMCs), obtained at new diagnosis, from a patient treated with antithyroid drugs. These receptors originate from a woman between 25 and 40 years old with Graves disease.

V and J are TRBV19 and TRBJ2-3; tentative D call: TRBD1 (5 bases). With 5 bases removed from V and 4 bases from J, the gap between germline ends came to 13 bases. CDR1 and CDR2 from the germline V gene are LNHDA and SQIVND (reference sequence). The CDR3 runs 14 residues. DNA of the CDR3: TGTGCCAGTAGTTCCTCGACAGCGCCAGATACGCAGTATTTT. Translating it yields CASSSSTAPDTQYF.

This clonotype came up many times. This chain joins TRBV4-2 and TRBJ2-1, with 13 bases matching TRBD2. The CDR3 totals 15 residues. V gave up 4 bases and J gave up 9 bases; unmatched junction bases: 6. Germline V gives CDR1 LGHNA, CDR2 YNFKEQ. The CDR3 protein is CASSPTSGRFAEQFF. CDR3 DNA sequence: TGTGCCAGCAGCCCGACTAGCGGGAGGTTCGCTGAGCAGTTCTTC.